This TCR beta chain was identified in a study of T cell responses to AZD1222 COVID-19 vaccine. Some clones are missing from TCRdb's copy, which holds only in-frame ones; the method was immunoSEQ multiplex PCR. The profile covers 100,000 to 150,000 clones, with under 95% appearing a single time and less than 1.3% taken by the ten largest. Study-wide results and caveats: Two AZD1222 administrations were followed by greater Spike-specific TCR breadth and depth. A reported finding is that nearly half of spike-specific TCRs target unmutated variant regions.

To note about this clone: Its antigen is still unknown.

Germline V gene data show CDR1 as SGHDT and CDR2 as YYEEEE. The CDR3 contains 14 residues. Between the trimmed V and J ends, which lost 0 bases and 4 bases, there was a span of 10 bases. The sequence was obtained from an adult who received the AZD1222 COVID-19 vaccine. The material was peripheral blood, obtained 28 days after the second AZD1222 dose. The rearrangement joins TRBV5-6 to TRBJ1-1; D unclear. The CDR3 loop reads CASSLVQVGTEAFF. The CDR3 DNA follows: TGTGCCAGCAGCTTGGTCCAGGTAGGCACTGAAGCTTTCTTT.